These 11 T cell receptor beta chains were sequenced from one sample in a study of blood T cell repertoires in COVID-19. Profiled with immunoSEQ multiplex PCR; TCRdb holds only in-frame clones, not every one. This sample has 65,000 to 85,000 clones, with roughly 79% found just once. The specimen sequenced was peripheral blood. Every receptor here comes from a human donor in a cohort sampled during active COVID-19.

This clone came up many times. This sequence joins TRBV27 and TRBJ2-5; 9 bases are a match to TRBD2. This CDR3 spans 15 amino acids. The germline gives CDR1 MNHEY, CDR2 SMNVEV (reference sequence). The V gene end was trimmed by 5 bases and the J gene end by 5 bases; junction bases not matched to a gene: 9. CDR3: CASSLLGAGGETQYF. The CDR3 DNA is TGTGCCAGCAGTCTCCTCGGAGCGGGAGGCGAGACCCAGTACTTC.

The chain has TRBV5-5 and TRBJ2-7, with D perhaps TRBD2 (6 bases). Trimming removed 4 bases from V and 3 bases from J, with 8 bases in between. The CDR3 loop spans 12 amino acids. Germline loops: CDR1 SGHKS, CDR2 YYEKEE (reference sequence). The CDR3 nucleotides are TGTGCCAGCAGCAGGGACTTCTACGAGCAGTACGTC. Encoded protein: CASSRDFYEQYV.

This clone was detected only a few times. V usage is TRBV29-1 and J usage is TRBJ2-1; the D gene is possibly TRBD1 (6 bases). Looked up from germline, CDR1 is SQVTM and CDR2 is ANQGSEA. V was shortened by 7 bases and J by 0 bases, with 13 bases between the two germline ends. The CDR3 extends over 14 amino acids. The chain's CDR3 is CSAAQGSSYNEQFF. Written as DNA, the CDR3 is TGCAGCGCCGCACAGGGAAGCTCCTACAATGAGCAGTTCTTC.

V is TRBV5-1 and J is TRBJ2-1, with D perhaps TRBD2 (6 bases). The CDR3 length is 15 residues. Germline assignment: CDR1 SGHRS and CDR2 YFSETQ. V was cut by 1 base and J by 1 base, with 9 bases left in between. CDR3 coding DNA: TGCGCCAGCAGCTTGCTGGAGGGATCCTACAATGAGCAGTTCTTC. Amino acids: CASSLLEGSYNEQFF.

The V gene is TRBV9, the J gene TRBJ1-5, with TRBD1 as a possible D gene (5 bases). Germline CDR1 is SGDLS and CDR2 is YYNGEE. This CDR3 has 14 amino acids. Trimming stripped 4 bases from V and 2 bases from J, with 10 bases between. The CDR3 sequence is CASSPWGGNQPQHF. CDR3 sequence (DNA): TGTGCCAGCAGCCCTTGGGGGGGCAATCAGCCCCAGCATTTT. Supplemented by reference TRBV9 and TRBJ1-5, the full variable domain reads DSGVTQTPKHLITATGQRVTLRCSPRSGDLSVYWYQQSLDQGLQFLIQYYNGEERAKGNILERFSAQQFPDLHSELNLSSLELGDSALYFCASSPWGGNQPQHFGDGTRLSIL.

This clone was seen only a few times. The V call is TRBV12-3 or TRBV12-4, the J call TRBJ2-1; possible D gene TRBD2, 6 bases. V was shortened by 3 bases and J by 7 bases, with 7 bases between the two germline ends. This CDR3 has 12 residues. The CDR3 loop reads CASSFGGNEQFF. The CDR3 DNA reads as TGTGCCAGCAGTTTTGGGGGGAATGAGCAGTTCTTC.

This clone was seen a single time. The chain couples TRBV19 to TRBJ1-6; TRBD1 is a possible D gene (5 bases). Trimming removed 6 bases at V and 9 bases at J, with 30 bases between. This CDR3 comprises 19 residues. Per germline, CDR1 LNHDA and CDR2 SQIVND (reference sequence). CDR3 DNA: TGTGCCAGTAGGGACACGACAGAAATAAAGTCCCTTAGAGGTTCACCCCTCCACTTT. This codes for CASRDTTEIKSLRGSPLHF. The variable domain in full, with the rest retrieved from reference TRBV19 and TRBJ1-6, is DGGITQSPKYLFRKEGQNVTLSCEQNLNHDAMYWYRQDPGQGLRLIYYSQIVNDFQKGDIAEGYSVSREKKESFPLTVTSAQKNPTAFYLCASRDTTEIKSLRGSPLHFGNGTRLTVT.

The genes are TRBV6-5 and TRBJ1-3, with a weak D call TRBD1 (6 bases). CDR3 size: 14 residues. V lost 0 bases and J lost 5, with 8 bases in between. Looked up from germline, CDR1 is MNHEY and CDR2 is SVGAGI. The CDR3 sequence: CASSYSTGRNTIYF. The CDR3 bases are TGTGCCAGCAGTTACTCGACAGGACGAAACACCATATATTTT.

The chain has TRBV9 and TRBJ1-1; 10 nucleotides line up with TRBD1. The CDR3 covers 14 residues. V was pared by 4 bases and J by 2 bases, with 2 bases of the junction left unmatched. From germline, CDR1 is SGDLS and CDR2 YYNGEE. CDR3 coding DNA: TGTGCCAGCAGCAGACAGGGGGCCAACACTGAAGCTTTCTTT. Amino acid sequence: CASSRQGANTEAFF.

The J gene is TRBJ2-5, the V gene TRBV4-3; no firm D call. The V end lost 3 bases, the J end lost 5 bases, and 7 bases lay between the germline ends. Germline lookup yields CDR1 LGHNA and CDR2 YSLEER. The CDR3 length is 12 residues. CDR3 amino acids: CASSQLGETQYF. DNA for the CDR3: TGCGCCAGCAGCCAGCTCGGGGAGACCCAGTACTTC.

The rearrangement joins TRBV10-2 to TRBJ2-7; D remains ambiguous. CDR1 is WSHSY and CDR2 is SAAADI in the germline V gene. CDR3 length: 11 residues. V shed 3 bases and J shed 4 bases, with 4 bases lying between them. The CDR3 DNA is TGCGCCAGCAGTGACGGGTACGAGCAGTACGTC. Translated, it gives CASSDGYEQYV.